Below, 20 T cell receptor beta chains from the same sample are listed, as sequenced in a study of OX40 agonist ivuxolimab in advanced cancers. Clones were sequenced by immunoSEQ multiplex PCR, and TCRdb holds only the in-frame ones, with some missing. Altogether roughly 28,000 clones are present, roughly 87% being singletons, with the ten largest covering around 15%. The specimen comprised CD4+ or CD8+ T cells sorted from blood, sampled in a trial of the OX40 agonist ivuxolimab. The receptors here all came from an adult with an advanced solid tumor such as melanoma, head and neck, liver or kidney cancer.

The chain joins TRBV4-1 to TRBJ2-3; 8 bases align to TRBD1. V was pared by 4 bases and J by 4 bases, with 7 bases of the junction left unmatched. Germline assignment: CDR1 MGHRA and CDR2 YSYEKL. The CDR3 runs 15 residues. The CDR3 here is CASSLDRTGSDTQYF. CDR3 DNA: TGCGCCAGCAGCCTGGATCGGACAGGGTCAGATACGCAGTATTTT.

The chain joins TRBV27 to TRBJ2-7; D is perhaps TRBD1 (7 bases). This CDR3 has 14 residues. Germline-derived CDR1 and CDR2 are MNHEY and SMNVEV (reference sequence). Trimming stripped 3 bases from V and 2 bases from J, with 11 bases between. CDR3 protein: CASSLEGAAYEQYF. CDR3 DNA sequence: TGTGCCAGCAGTTTGGAGGGGGCAGCCTACGAGCAGTACTTC.

The V call is TRBV4-2, the J call TRBJ2-2, with TRBD2 matching over 8 bases. The CDR3 has 18 amino acids. Looked up from germline, CDR1 is LGHNA and CDR2 is YNFKEQ. J lost 6 bases, V lost 0 bases, and 12 bases had no gene match. CDR3 amino acids: CASSQDIVGLAGSGELFF. As DNA, the CDR3 is TGTGCCAGCAGCCAAGATATAGTCGGACTAGCAGGGTCCGGGGAGCTGTTTTTT.

This clone ranks as medium-sized (0.01 to 0.1%). The chain uses TRBV9 and TRBJ2-2, with unresolved D. From germline, CDR1 is SGDLS and CDR2 YYNGEE. This CDR3 has 12 amino acids. Deletions cut 0 bases from V and 3 bases from J, with 0 bases between. DNA of the CDR3: TGTGCCAGCAGCGTAGACACCGGGGAGCTGTTTTTT. Translated, it gives CASSVDTGELFF.

V gene TRBV7-9 combines with J gene TRBJ2-7; unclear D gene. The germline V and J ends were trimmed by 9 bases and 2 bases, with 11 bases remaining between them. The CDR3 covers 12 residues. Germline V lookup: CDR1 SEHNR, CDR2 FQNEAQ (reference sequence). The CDR3 here is CASADGTYEQYF. In DNA, the CDR3 is TGTGCCAGTGCCGACGGTACCTACGAGCAGTACTTC.

The rearrangement links TRBV6-5 to TRBJ2-7; TRBD2 might be the D (6 bases). The V end was cut by 0 bases, the J end by 3 bases, with 15 bases between. The CDR3 consists of 16 residues. Germline CDR1 reads MNHEY; CDR2 reads SVGAGI. CDR3 DNA sequence: TGTGCCAGCAGTTACTCGGCACCCACTAGCTACTACGAGCAGTACTTC. Its protein is CASSYSAPTSYYEQYF.

V gene TRBV9 combines with J gene TRBJ1-1; TRBD1 might be the D (6 bases). Looked up from germline, CDR1 is SGDLS and CDR2 is YYNGEE. The length of the CDR3 is 15 residues. V lost 0 bases and J 2 bases, leaving 11 bases between the germline ends. In DNA, the CDR3 is TGTGCCAGCAGCGTAGTGACAGGCTTAAACACTGAAGCTTTCTTT. Translation: CASSVVTGLNTEAFF.

The genes are TRBV27 and TRBJ2-1; weak D call: TRBD1 (5 bases). The ends were cut back, 1 base at V and 6 bases at J, with 10 bases in the middle. The CDR3 covers 14 residues. Germline CDR1 and CDR2: MNHEY and SMNVEV (reference sequence). CDR3 DNA sequence: TGTGCCAGCAGTTTATTGACAGAAATCAATGAGCAGTTCTTC. Its translation: CASSLLTEINEQFF.

The chain joins TRBV5-8 to TRBJ1-5; 7 bases line up with TRBD1. J gave up 2 bases and V 4 bases, and 6 bases lay outside the gene matches. CDR3 length equals 15 residues. The germline V gene has CDR1 SGHTS and CDR2 YDEGEE. CDR3 nucleotide sequence: TGTGCCAGCAGCCCGATTACAGGGGGCAATCAGCCCCAGCATTTT. Translation: CASSPITGGNQPQHF.

The chain carries TRBV6-6 and TRBJ1-6; D not resolved. In germline, CDR1 is MNHNY, CDR2 SVGAGI (reference sequence). V was cut by 6 bases and J by 0 bases, with 12 bases left in between. The CDR3 has 16 amino acids. The CDR3 DNA follows: TGTGCCAGCAGCCAAACAGCAAGCTCCTATAATTCACCCCTCCACTTT. It encodes CASSQTASSYNSPLHF.

The J gene is TRBJ2-7, the V gene TRBV7-6; 7 bases fit TRBD2. Germline assignment: CDR1 SGHVS and CDR2 FNYEAQ. Germline trimming cut 1 base from V and 5 bases from J; bases unmatched to any gene: 5. The CDR3 totals 14 residues. The DNA of the CDR3 is TGTGCCAGCAGCTTAGAGCCTAGCGGTGACGAGCAGTACTTC. Amino acid sequence: CASSLEPSGDEQYF.

The chain links TRBV19 to TRBJ2-1; D remains unclear. The CDR3 extends over 12 amino acids. Trimming cost V 5 bases and J 7 bases, with 9 bases left between them. Germline CDR1 is LNHDA and CDR2 is SQIVND (reference sequence). This CDR3 reads CASSAWLNEQFF. As DNA, the CDR3 is TGTGCCAGTAGTGCGTGGTTGAATGAGCAGTTCTTC.

The chain employs TRBV19 and TRBJ1-5; weak D call: TRBD1 (6 bases). The CDR3 extends over 18 amino acids. The V gene's germline CDR1 is LNHDA and CDR2 SQIVND (reference sequence). Trimming removed 2 bases at V and 0 bases at J, with 17 bases between. The CDR3 DNA follows: TGTGCCAGTAGTATATACAGGGAGGGGTATTATAGCAATCAGCCCCAGCATTTT. Amino acid sequence: CASSIYREGYYSNQPQHF.

This chain joins TRBV27 and TRBJ2-1; D is unclear. The CDR3 contains 14 residues. V shed 2 bases and J shed 9 bases, with 14 bases lying between them. Germline lookup yields CDR1 MNHEY and CDR2 SMNVEV (reference sequence). CDR3 in amino acids: CASSLGVRVGEQFF. The CDR3 coding sequence is TGTGCCAGCAGTTTAGGGGTTAGGGTAGGTGAGCAGTTCTTC.

This chain links TRBV19 with TRBJ2-7; weak D call: TRBD1 (5 bases). The CDR3 is 12 amino acids. Germline CDR1 is LNHDA and CDR2 is SQIVND (reference sequence). V gave up 4 bases and J gave up 7 bases, with 11 bases separating them. The CDR3 spells CASSTFGAEQYF. CDR3 DNA sequence: TGTGCCAGTAGTACATTTGGGGCGGAGCAGTACTTC.

The chain couples TRBV2 to TRBJ1-2, with D hard to call. Germline-derived CDR1 and CDR2 are SNHLY and FYNNEI. The V gene lost 6 bases and the J gene lost 2 bases, with 13 bases spanning the gap. This CDR3 region has 14 residues. CDR3 region: CASSGDTSNYGYTF. DNA of the CDR3: TGTGCCAGCAGCGGAGATACATCAAACTATGGCTACACCTTC.

This chain uses TRBV4-3 with TRBJ2-1; 9 bases are a match to TRBD2. The CDR3 covers 16 residues. The V gene end was trimmed by 1 base and the J gene end by 6 bases; junction bases not matched to a gene: 7. Looked up from germline, CDR1 is LGHNA and CDR2 is YSLEER. The CDR3 is CASSQVGLAGLNEQFF. The DNA of the CDR3 is TGCGCCAGCAGCCAAGTTGGGCTAGCGGGACTCAATGAGCAGTTCTTC.

This chain uses TRBV19 with TRBJ2-1; perhaps TRBD2 as D (5 bases). CDR1 and CDR2 from the germline V gene are LNHDA and SQIVND (reference sequence). This CDR3 has 12 residues. V lost 6 bases to trimming and J lost 4 bases, with 7 bases between them. This CDR3 reads CASSGDYNEQFF. In nucleotides, the CDR3 is TGTGCCAGTAGCGGGGATTACAATGAGCAGTTCTTC.

This sequence joins TRBV5-6 and TRBJ1-2, with TRBD1 matching over 11 bases. After removal of 0 bases from V and 6 bases from J, the junction contained 10 bases not matched to a gene. Germline CDR1 SGHDT, CDR2 YYEEEE. The CDR3 totals 17 residues. The CDR3 protein is CASSLDLLGTGGNGYTF. In DNA form, the CDR3 reads TGTGCCAGCAGCTTGGATCTTTTGGGGACAGGGGGAAATGGCTACACCTTC.

The chain has TRBV4-1 and TRBJ2-7; 7 bases are a match to TRBD1. Germline V gene data show CDR1 as MGHRA and CDR2 as YSYEKL. The CDR3 is 13 residues long. The trim removed 4 bases at V and 6 bases at J, leaving 6 bases unmatched. CDR3 amino acids: CASSRLTGSEQYF. DNA of the CDR3: TGCGCCAGCAGCCGTTTGACAGGGTCCGAGCAGTACTTC.